A selection of T cell receptor beta chains follows, all from one sample in a study of T-cell memory formation after mild COVID-19. MiXCR was run by TCRdb on the 5' RACE reads, yielding one entry per CDR3 protein. In the table there are about 310,000 distinct CDR3 sequences, 15% to 20% of which are singletons. Sequences were obtained from PBMCs or a T cell subset sorted from them (not recorded which). The source of these receptors is a young man who had mild COVID-19 (a few samples of this study predate the infection). Cell type and time point are not known. The CDR3 runs from the conserved cysteine through the conserved F or W. The D gene is left open where the match is weak. The size field is filled for only some rows; it gives once, few, many or a size class.

>-|TRBJ2-4|TRBV5-1|-
TGCGCCAGCAGCTTGGGCGGAGGCCCAAACATTCAGTACTTC
CASSLGGGPNIQYF
>few|TRBJ1-5|TRBV25-1|-
TGTGCCAGCAGTGAAACGGGGGACGGGCCCCAGCATTTT
CASSETGDGPQHF
>-|TRBJ1-4|TRBV7-9|-
TGTGCCAGCCACGTAGGGGGTACAGCTAATGAAAAACTGTTTTTT
CASHVGGTANEKLFF
>-|TRBJ2-5|TRBV6-2/TRBV6-3|-
TGTGCCAGCAGCGGGGGATCAGAGACCCAGTACTTC
CASSGGSETQYF
>few|TRBJ2-2|TRBV12-3/TRBV12-4|-
TGTGCCAGCGAACCATCCCTCGGGGAGCTGTTTTTT
CASEPSLGELFF
>few|TRBJ2-3|TRBV4-2|TRBD2
TGTGCCAGCAGCCAAGCCCCGCCACTAGCGGGGGGCACAGATACGCAGTATTTT
CASSQAPPLAGGTDTQYF
>few|TRBJ1-1|TRBV6-5|TRBD1
TGTGCCAGCAGTTATCACGGACAGGGGGCGCGAGCTGGCACTGAAGCTTTCTTT
CASSYHGQGARAGTEAFF
>-|TRBJ1-1|TRBV4-1|-
TGCGCCAGCAGCCAATCGGACACTGAAGCTTTCTTT
CASSQSDTEAFF
>few|TRBJ2-5|TRBV19|-
TGTGCCAGTAGGGGTTGGGAGACCCAGTACTTC
CASRGWETQYF
>many|TRBJ2-4|TRBV12-3/TRBV12-4|TRBD1
TGTGCCAGCAGATCCCTAGGGACAGGGGCCAAAAACATTCAGTACTTC
CASRSLGTGAKNIQYF
>few|TRBJ2-4|TRBV5-1|-
TGCGCCAGCAGATGGGGGTACACTAGCCTAGCCAAAAACATTCAGTACTTC
CASRWGYTSLAKNIQYF
>-|TRBJ2-3|TRBV10-3|TRBD2
TGTGCCATCAGGTCAGCGGGGGCTACAGATACGCAGTATTTT
CAIRSAGATDTQYF
>-|TRBJ1-2|TRBV9|TRBD1
TGTGCCAGCAGCGCGACAGGGGCCCCCTCTGTATCTGGCTACACCTTC
CASSATGAPSVSGYTF
>-|TRBJ1-1|TRBV5-4|-
TGTGCCAGCAGCCCAGGGAGGGATCGCACTGAAGCTTTCTTT
CASSPGRDRTEAFF
>few|TRBJ2-7|TRBV4-3|TRBD2
TGCGCCAGCAGCCAAGATCCTAGCGGGGTTTACGAGCAGTACTTC
CASSQDPSGVYEQYF
>-|TRBJ1-2|TRBV20-1|TRBD1
TGCAGTGCAACTCCAGGGGGCGCGTATGGCTACACCTTC
CSATPGGAYGYTF
>-|TRBJ2-3|TRBV27|-
TGTGCCAGCCAGACCGGGGCCGAAGATACGCAGTATTTT
CASQTGAEDTQYF
>few|TRBJ2-5|TRBV4-3|TRBD1
TGCGCCAGCAGCCAAGTTCTCTCAGGGGGAGAGACCCAGTACTTC
CASSQVLSGGETQYF
>many|TRBJ2-1|TRBV5-1|-
TGCGCCAGCAGCTTAGGGGACCCCAATGAGCAGTTCTTC
CASSLGDPNEQFF
>few|TRBJ2-7|TRBV18|TRBD2
TGTGCCAGCTCAAACCTAGCGGGGGCCTCCTACGAGCAGTACTTC
CASSNLAGASYEQYF
>few|TRBJ2-3|TRBV10-3|-
TGTGCCATCGCCCGACAGAGGTATGCAGATACGCAGTATTTT
CAIARQRYADTQYF
>many|TRBJ2-1|TRBV2|TRBD2
TGTGCCAGCAACCCACGACTAGCGGGGGGCGATGAGCAGTTCTTC
CASNPRLAGGDEQFF
>few|TRBJ2-3|TRBV5-6|-
TGTGCCAGCAGCTTGGCCGACAGGTCCACGCAGTATTTT
CASSLADRSTQYF
>-|TRBJ1-6|TRBV12-5|-
TGTGCTAGTGGTTTGGTACAGAAATCACCCCTCCACTTT
CASGLVQKSPLHF
>few|TRBJ2-6|TRBV5-6|-
TGTGCCAGCAGCTTCCGGGCCAACGTCCTGACTTTC
CASSFRANVLTF
>few|TRBJ1-6|TRBV5-1|-
TGCGCCAGCAGCTTGGGTCAGGCTAGCTCCTATAATTCACCCCTCCACTTT
CASSLGQASSYNSPLHF
>-|TRBJ2-3|TRBV6-5|-
TGTGCCAGCACTTCACCCACTAGCACAGATACGCAGTATTTT
CASTSPTSTDTQYF
>few|TRBJ1-4|TRBV25-1|-
TGTGCCAGCAGTGATCTTGTCTCGCGGCCTGGGCGTGAAAAACTGTTTTTT
CASSDLVSRPGREKLFF
>-|TRBJ2-3|TRBV29-1|-
TGCAGCGTTGTGCGGCTGTCTCGGGGGGCAACAGATACGCAGTATTTT
CSVVRLSRGATDTQYF
>-|TRBJ2-1|TRBV5-1|-
TGCGCCAGCAGCTTGGAGGCGAATGAGCAGTTCTTC
CASSLEANEQFF
>many|TRBJ1-6|TRBV7-2|-
TGTGCCAGCAGCTTACTGACAGTCAATTCACCCCTCCACTTT
CASSLLTVNSPLHF
>-|TRBJ1-5|TRBV28|-
TGTGCCAGCAGACGGTACGGGGTCCTCGATCAGCCCCAGCATTTT
CASRRYGVLDQPQHF
>-|TRBJ1-2|TRBV9|-
TGTGCCAGCAGCGTAGAACAGGGACACTATGGCTACACCTTC
CASSVEQGHYGYTF
>-|TRBJ2-3|TRBV7-9|TRBD2
TGTGCCAGCAGCTTAATCCTAGCGGGGCCGTATACGCAGTATTTT
CASSLILAGPYTQYF
>many|TRBJ2-7|TRBV12-3/TRBV12-4|-
TGTGCCAGCAGTCCGGTTTCCTACGAGCAGTACTTC
CASSPVSYEQYF
>-|TRBJ2-5|TRBV9|TRBD2
TGTGCCAGCAGCGTAGGGGCTAGCGGGGTACAAGAGACCCAGTACTTC
CASSVGASGVQETQYF
>many|TRBJ2-5|TRBV20-1|-
TGCAGTGCTTCTCGGGGCCAAGAGACCCAGTACTTC
CSASRGQETQYF